Following are 2 T cell receptor beta chains from one sample sequenced in a study of blood T cell repertoires in COVID-19. Some clones are missing from TCRdb's copy, which holds only in-frame ones; the method was immunoSEQ multiplex PCR. In the table there are 65,000 to 70,000 clones, around 77% of which are singletons. The sample consisted of peripheral blood. These receptor sequences come from a man between 60 and 70 years old with acute or convalescent COVID-19.

The table lists this clone with a few counts. The chain joins TRBV5-4 to TRBJ2-5; no clear D. The CDR3 spans 12 residues. The germline V gene encodes CDR1 SGHNT and CDR2 YYREEE (reference sequence). Trimming removed 2 bases from V and 4 bases from J, with 6 bases in between. CDR3 sequence: CASSFPLETQYF. CDR3 nucleotide sequence: TGTGCCAGCAGCTTCCCCTTAGAGACCCAGTACTTC.

CDR3 sequence (DNA): TGTGCCACCAGTGACCCCTATTATGGCTACACCTTC. It codes for CATSDPYYGYTF. The J gene is TRBJ1-2, the V gene TRBV24-1; D is undetermined. Trimming cost V 4 bases and J 5 bases, with 7 bases left between them. Germline CDR1 reads KGHDR; CDR2 reads SFDVKD. There are 12 residues in the CDR3.